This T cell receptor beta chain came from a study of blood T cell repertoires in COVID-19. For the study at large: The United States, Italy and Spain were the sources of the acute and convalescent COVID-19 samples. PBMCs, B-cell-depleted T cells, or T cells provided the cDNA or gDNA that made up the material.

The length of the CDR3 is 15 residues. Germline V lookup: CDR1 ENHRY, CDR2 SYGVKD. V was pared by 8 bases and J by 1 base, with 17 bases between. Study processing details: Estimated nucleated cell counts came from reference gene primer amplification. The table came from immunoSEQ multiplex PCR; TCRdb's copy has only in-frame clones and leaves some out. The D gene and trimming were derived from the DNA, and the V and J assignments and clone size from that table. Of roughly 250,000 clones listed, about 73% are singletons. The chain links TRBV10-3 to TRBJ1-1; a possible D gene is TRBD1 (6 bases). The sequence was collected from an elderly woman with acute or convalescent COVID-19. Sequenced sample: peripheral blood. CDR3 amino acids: CAISRGAEGNTEAFF. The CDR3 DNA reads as TGTGCCATCTCCCGGGGGGCTGAGGGGAACACTGAAGCTTTCTTT.